This T cell receptor beta chain was sequenced for a study of blood T cell repertoires in COVID-19. Study in general: Samples came from the United States, Italy and Spain, spanning acute and convalescent COVID-19.

The germline gives CDR1 MNHEY, CDR2 SVGAGI. The CDR3 has 15 amino acids. V lost 6 bases to trimming and J lost 2 bases; unmatched junction nucleotides: 4. As originally analysed: How many nucleated cells were present was estimated from reference gene primer amplification. Profiling relied on immunoSEQ multiplex PCR, and the TCRdb table lists in-frame clones only, not all of them. The DNA was the basis for D and trimming; V, J and clone size are from that table. The table has some 31,000 clones, more than 70% seen once; the top ten hold 13% to 15%. The clonotype was recovered from a human donor with active COVID-19. The donor label of this sample is uncertain. The chain combines TRBV6-5 with TRBJ2-6; TRBD1 agrees at 7 bases. The sequenced material came from peripheral blood. CDR3 amino acids: CASRSTGTGANVLTF. The CDR3 DNA reads as TGTGCCAGCAGGTCGACAGGGACTGGGGCCAACGTCCTGACTTTC.